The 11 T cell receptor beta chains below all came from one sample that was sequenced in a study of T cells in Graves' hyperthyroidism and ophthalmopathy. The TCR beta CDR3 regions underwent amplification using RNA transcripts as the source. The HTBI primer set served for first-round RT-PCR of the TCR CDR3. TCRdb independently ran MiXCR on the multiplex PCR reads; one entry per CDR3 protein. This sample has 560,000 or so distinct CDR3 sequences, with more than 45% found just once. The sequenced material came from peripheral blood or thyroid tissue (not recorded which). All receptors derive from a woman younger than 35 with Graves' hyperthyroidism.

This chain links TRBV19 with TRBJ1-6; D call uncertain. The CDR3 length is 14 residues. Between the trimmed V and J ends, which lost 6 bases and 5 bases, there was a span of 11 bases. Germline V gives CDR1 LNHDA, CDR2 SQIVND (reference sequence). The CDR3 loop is CASRRRANNSPLHF. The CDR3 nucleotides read TGTGCCAGTAGGAGGAGGGCGAATAATTCACCCCTCCACTTT. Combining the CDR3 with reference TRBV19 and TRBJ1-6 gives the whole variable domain DGGITQSPKYLFRKEGQNVTLSCEQNLNHDAMYWYRQDPGQGLRLIYYSQIVNDFQKGDIAEGYSVSREKKESFPLTVTSAQKNPTAFYLCASRRRANNSPLHFGNGTRLTVT.

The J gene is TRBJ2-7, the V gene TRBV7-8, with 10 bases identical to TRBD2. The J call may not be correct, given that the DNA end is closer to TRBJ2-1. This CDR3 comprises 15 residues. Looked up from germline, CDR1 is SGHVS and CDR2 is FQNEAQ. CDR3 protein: CASSSAGGRDNEQFF. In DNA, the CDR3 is TGTGCCAGCAGCTCAGCGGGAGGGCGGGACAATGAGCAGTTCTTC.

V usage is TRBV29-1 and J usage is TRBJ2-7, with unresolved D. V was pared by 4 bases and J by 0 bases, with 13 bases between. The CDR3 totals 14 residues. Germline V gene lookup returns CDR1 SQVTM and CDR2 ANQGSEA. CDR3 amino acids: CSVAFSRNSYEQYF. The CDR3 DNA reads TGCAGCGTTGCTTTTAGCAGGAACTCCTACGAGCAGTACTTC.

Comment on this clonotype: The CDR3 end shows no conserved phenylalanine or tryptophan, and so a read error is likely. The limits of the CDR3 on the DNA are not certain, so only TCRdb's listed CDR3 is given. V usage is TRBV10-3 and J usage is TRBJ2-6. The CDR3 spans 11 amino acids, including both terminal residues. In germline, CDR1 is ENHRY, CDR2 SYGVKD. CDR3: CAISESPSWQL.

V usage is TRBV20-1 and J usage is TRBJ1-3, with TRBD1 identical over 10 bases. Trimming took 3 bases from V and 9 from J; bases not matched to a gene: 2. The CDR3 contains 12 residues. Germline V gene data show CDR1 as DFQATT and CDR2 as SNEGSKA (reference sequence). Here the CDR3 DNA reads TGCAGTGCTAGTCGGACAGGGGGCACCATATATTTT. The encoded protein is CSASRTGGTIYF.

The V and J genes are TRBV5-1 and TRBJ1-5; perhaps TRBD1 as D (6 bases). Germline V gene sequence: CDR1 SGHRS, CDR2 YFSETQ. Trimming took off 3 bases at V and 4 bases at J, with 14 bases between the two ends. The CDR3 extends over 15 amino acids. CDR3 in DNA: TGCGCCAGCAGCTCGAGAACAGGGAAGAATCAGCCCCAGCATTTT. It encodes CASSSRTGKNQPQHF.

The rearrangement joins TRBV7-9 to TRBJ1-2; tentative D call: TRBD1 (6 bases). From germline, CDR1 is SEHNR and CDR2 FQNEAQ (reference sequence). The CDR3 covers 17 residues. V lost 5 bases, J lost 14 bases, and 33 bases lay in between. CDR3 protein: CASSPEGHSGTSPAVTF. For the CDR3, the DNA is TGTGCCAGCAGCCCCGAAGGGCACTCTGGGACAAGTCCGGCTGTTACCTTC.

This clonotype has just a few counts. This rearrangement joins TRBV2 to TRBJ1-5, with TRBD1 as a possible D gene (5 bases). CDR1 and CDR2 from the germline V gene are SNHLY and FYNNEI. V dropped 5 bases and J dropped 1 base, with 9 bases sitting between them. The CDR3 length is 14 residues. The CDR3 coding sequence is TGTGCCAGCAGTTTCGGGGCCAGCAATCAGCCCCAGCATTTT. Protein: CASSFGASNQPQHF.

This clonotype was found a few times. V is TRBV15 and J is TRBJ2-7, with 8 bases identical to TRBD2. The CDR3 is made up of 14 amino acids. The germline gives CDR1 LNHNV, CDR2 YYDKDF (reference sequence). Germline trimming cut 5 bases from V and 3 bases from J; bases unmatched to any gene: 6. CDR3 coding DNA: TGTGCCACCAGCCCCCAGACTAGCGTCTACGAGCAGTACTTC. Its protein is CATSPQTSVYEQYF.

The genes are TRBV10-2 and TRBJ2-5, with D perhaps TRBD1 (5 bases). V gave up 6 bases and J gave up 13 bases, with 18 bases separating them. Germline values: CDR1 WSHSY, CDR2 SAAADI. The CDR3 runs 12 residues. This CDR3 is CASSQGTNERYF. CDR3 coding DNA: TGCGCCAGCAGCCAGGGTACCAACGAGCGGTACTTC.

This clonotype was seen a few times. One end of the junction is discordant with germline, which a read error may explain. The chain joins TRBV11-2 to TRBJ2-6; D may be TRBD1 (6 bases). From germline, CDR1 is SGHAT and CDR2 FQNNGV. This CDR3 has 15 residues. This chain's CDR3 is CASSLDLNRADVLTF. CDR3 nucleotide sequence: TGCGCCAGCAGCTTAGATCTTAACAGGGCTGACGTCCTGACTTTC.